Given below is one T cell receptor beta chain in context. What it binds is not known. Clones were sequenced by immunoSEQ multiplex PCR, and TCRdb holds only the in-frame ones, with some missing. The table includes 300 to 450 clones, roughly four fifths detected once. Germline CDR1 and CDR2: LNHDA and SQIVND (reference sequence). The length of the CDR3 is 15 residues. Trimming shortened V by 6 bases and J by 2 bases, and 17 bases separated the two germline ends. Over chemoradiotherapy, repertoires were sampled more than once. The record originates from a study of chemoradiotherapy in HPV16-positive cancers. Across the whole study: Candidate HPV-specific T-cell clones and common TCR motifs came from functional assays in a couple of HPV16-positive patients.

General study results and limits: For HPV16-positive patients, expanding HPV-responsive T cells associated with longer recurrence-free survival. Non-HPV-specific T cells did not expand in tumors during treatment, whereas candidate HPV-specific clones and E7-related motifs did.

The source was tumor tissue, collected from a patient who underwent chemoradiotherapy. The origin of this receptor is a human donor with HPV-associated anogenital cancer. The J gene is TRBJ2-7, the V gene TRBV19; D could derive from TRBD1 or TRBD2 (5 bases each). The DNA for the CDR3 is TGTGCCAGTAGGACAAGGGACCGGCCAGCCTACGAGCAGTACTTC. Translation gives CASRTRDRPAYEQYF.